The 28 T cell receptor beta chains in this list originate from one sample, sequenced in a study of regulatory T cells in long-lasting Graves disease. For TCR beta, libraries came from iRepertoire HTBI primers and Arm-PCR of CDR3 regions. MiXCR, applied by TCRdb to the multiplex PCR reads, yields one record per CDR3 protein. The sample consists of about 450,000 distinct CDR3 sequences, 12% to 15% of them appearing once. Specified time point: newly diagnosed GD, antithyroid drugs for less than 3 months. The TCR library used RNA extracted from PBMCs. The same data also went into a second study, on T cells in Graves' hyperthyroidism and ophthalmopathy.

Sequencing used peripheral blood mononuclear cells (PBMCs), obtained at new diagnosis, from a patient treated with antithyroid drugs. The receptors were sampled from a woman aged 45-65 years with Graves disease.

This clonotype was counted ten times or more. The chain uses TRBV7-2 and TRBJ2-1; D is uncertain. CDR1 and CDR2 from the germline V gene are SGHTA and FQGNSA. V gave up 1 base and J gave up 0 bases, with 7 bases separating them. This CDR3 contains 15 residues. Written as DNA, the CDR3 is TGTGCCAGCAGCTTAGACAGCCCCTCCTACAATGAGCAGTTCTTC. This codes for CASSLDSPSYNEQFF.

Many counts were recorded for this clonotype. The chain is built from TRBV6-2 or TRBV6-3 and TRBJ2-3; maybe TRBD1 (6 bases). Germline CDR1 reads MNHEY; CDR2 reads SVGEGT. V lost 5 bases, J lost 10 bases, and 16 bases lay in between. This CDR3 contains 13 residues. The chain's CDR3 is CASSEGTGRSQYF. The CDR3 nucleotides read TGTGCCAGCAGTGAGGGCACAGGGAGATCGCAGTATTTT.

This clonotype was seen at least ten times. The V and J genes are TRBV29-1 and TRBJ1-2; maybe TRBD1 (5 bases). Germline V gene lookup returns CDR1 SQVTM and CDR2 ANQGSEA. The CDR3 spans 13 residues. The germline V and J ends were trimmed by 1 base and 4 bases, with 10 bases remaining between them. The CDR3, as DNA: TGCAGCGTTGAAGGGGGCGGTGGCTATGGCTACACCTTC. Its translation: CSVEGGGGYGYTF.

This clonotype was recorded many times. The chain has TRBV18 and TRBJ2-7; D possibly corresponds to TRBD1 (6 bases). The CDR3 is made up of 15 amino acids. Deletions cut 3 bases from V and 5 bases from J, with 17 bases between. Germline V gene data show CDR1 as KGHSH and CDR2 as LQKENI. CDR3 sequence: CASSPLGARRDEQYF. CDR3 DNA: TGTGCCAGCTCACCCCTGGGGGCGAGGCGGGACGAGCAGTACTTC.

This clonotype appeared a few times. This sequence joins TRBV25-1 and TRBJ2-5; D remains unclear. In germline, CDR1 is MGHDK, CDR2 SYGVNS. Trimming pared 2 bases from V and 5 bases from J, leaving 12 bases between. CDR3 length: 14 amino acids. CDR3 in amino acids: CASSERGVLETQYF. As DNA, the CDR3 is TGTGCCAGCAGTGAAAGAGGTGTCTTGGAGACCCAGTACTTC. Variable domain in full (rest from reference TRBV25-1 and TRBJ2-5): EADIYQTPRYLVIGTGKKITLECSQTMGHDKMYWYQQDPGMELHLIHYSYGVNSTEKGDLSSESTVSRIRTEHFPLTLESARPSHTSQYLCASSERGVLETQYFGPGTRLLVL.

This clonotype came up many times. V usage is TRBV11-2 and J usage is TRBJ2-1, with D uncertain. The CDR3 runs 14 residues. CDR1 is SGHAT, CDR2 FQNNGV, per germline. V was trimmed by 1 base and J by 8 bases, leaving 12 bases between them. This CDR3 reads CASSLGGGTYEQFF. As DNA, the CDR3 is TGTGCCAGCAGCTTAGGCGGCGGAACCTATGAGCAGTTCTTC.

This clonotype was seen ten or more times. The chain has TRBV2 and TRBJ1-1, with D tentatively TRBD1 (6 bases). The V and J ends lost 2 bases and 1 base respectively, with 11 bases between them. This CDR3 is 15 amino acids long. Germline values: CDR1 SNHLY, CDR2 FYNNEI. The CDR3 loop is CASSETGWWNTEAFF. In DNA form, the CDR3 reads TGTGCCAGCAGTGAAACAGGGTGGTGGAACACTGAAGCTTTCTTT. The whole variable domain, remainder taken from reference TRBV2 and TRBJ1-1, is EPEVTQTPSHQVTQMGQEVILRCVPISNHLYFYWYRQILGQKVEFLVSFYNNEISEKSEIFDDQFSVERPDGSNFTLKIRSTKLEDSAMYFCASSETGWWNTEAFFGQGTRLTVV.

This clonotype was recorded at least ten times. The chain links TRBV12-3 or TRBV12-4 to TRBJ2-3; possibly TRBD2 for D (6 bases). The CDR3 extends over 15 amino acids. The ends were cut back, 1 base at V and 0 bases at J, with 8 bases in the middle. The CDR3 DNA is TGTGCCAGCAGTTTAGAACTAGCCAGCACAGATACGCAGTATTTT. As protein: CASSLELASTDTQYF.

In its sample, this clonotype was seen many times. This sequence joins TRBV2 and TRBJ2-1, with TRBD2 identical over 9 bases. CDR1 and CDR2 from the germline V gene are SNHLY and FYNNEI. With 6 bases clipped from V and 4 bases from J, the junction kept 7 bases outside the gene matches. This CDR3 has 15 residues. CDR3 loop: CASRELAGIYNEQFF. In DNA form, the CDR3 reads TGTGCCAGCAGGGAGCTAGCGGGGATTTACAATGAGCAGTTCTTC.

This clonotype showed up many times. The rearrangement links TRBV28 to TRBJ2-1; 10 nucleotides align to TRBD1. The CDR3 length is 17 residues. Germline V CDR1 and CDR2: MDHEN, SYDVKM. V lost 3 bases and J lost 7; bases outside the gene matches: 12. The CDR3 nucleotides read TGTGCCAGCAGTTTTGTCTACGGGACAGGGGACCGGAATGAGCAGTTCTTC. This encodes CASSFVYGTGDRNEQFF.

This clonotype was seen a handful of times. This chain joins TRBV10-3 and TRBJ2-1; D might be TRBD2 (7 bases). The CDR3 loop spans 16 amino acids. Trimming cost V 8 bases and J 0 bases, with 17 bases left between them. Germline values: CDR1 ENHRY, CDR2 SYGVKD. The CDR3 loop reads CAIGGGSVSSYNEQFF. CDR3 sequence (DNA): TGTGCCATCGGGGGGGGCAGCGTCAGCTCCTACAATGAGCAGTTCTTC.

The sample holds a few counts of this clonotype. This chain connects TRBV5-1 to TRBJ1-2, with 7 bases aligning to TRBD1. The ends lost 5 bases at V and 3 bases at J; junction bases unmatched: 1. The CDR3 covers 12 residues. Looked up from germline, CDR1 is SGHRS and CDR2 is YFSETQ. Here the CDR3 reads CASRGQDYGYTF. In DNA, the CDR3 is TGCGCCAGCAGAGGACAGGACTATGGCTACACCTTC.

Many counts were recorded for this clonotype. The chain has TRBV2 and TRBJ1-2; maybe TRBD1 (6 bases). Germline values: CDR1 SNHLY, CDR2 FYNNEI. With 3 bases removed from V and 0 bases from J, the gap between germline ends came to 8 bases. The CDR3 runs to 14 residues. CDR3 in DNA: TGTGCCAGCAGTGATGGACAGACTAACTATGGCTACACCTTC. Translation gives CASSDGQTNYGYTF.

The chain carries TRBV4-1 and TRBJ1-4, with D perhaps matching TRBD1 (5 bases). Trimming removed 1 base at V and 4 bases at J, with 19 bases between. The CDR3 runs to 18 residues. The germline CDR1 and CDR2 sequences are MGHRA and YSYEKL. Written as DNA, the CDR3 is TGCGCCAGCAGCCAAGTCGGCGGAGGGGCGCGGAATAATGAAAAACTGTTTTTT. Translation: CASSQVGGGARNNEKLFF.

This clonotype has ten or more counts. This chain joins TRBV28 and TRBJ2-1; 8 bases match TRBD2. CDR1 and CDR2 (germline): MDHEN, SYDVKM. V trimming: 8 bases; J trimming: 4 bases; junction bases outside the gene matches: 16. The CDR3 runs 17 residues. CDR3 bases: TGTGCCAGCCGCCCCCTAAGCGGGAGTGAGGGGTACAATGAGCAGTTCTTC. The encoded protein is CASRPLSGSEGYNEQFF.

J is TRBJ1-1 and V is TRBV6-1; D is uncertain. This CDR3 contains 14 residues. Trimming took off 1 base at V and 3 bases at J, with 9 bases between the two ends. Germline loops: CDR1 MNHNS, CDR2 SASEGT. The CDR3 sequence is CASSEDQEDTEAFF. Here the CDR3 DNA reads TGTGCCAGCAGTGAAGACCAGGAAGACACTGAAGCTTTCTTT.

This clonotype occurred a few times. This sequence joins TRBV5-1 and TRBJ2-5, with 7 positions matching TRBD2. CDR1 is SGHRS and CDR2 is YFSETQ in the germline V gene. V was clipped by 3 bases and J by 4 bases; unmatched bases: 9. The CDR3 is made up of 15 amino acids. The CDR3 here is CASSSLGTGGETQYF. The DNA of the CDR3 is TGCGCCAGCAGCTCGCTAGGGACGGGGGGAGAGACCCAGTACTTC.

This clonotype appeared a few times. The chain recombines TRBV6-2 or TRBV6-3 with TRBJ1-5, with no clear D. The CDR3 runs 15 residues. The germline V gene encodes CDR1 MNHEY and CDR2 SVGEGT. Trimming left V 0 bases short and J 8 bases short, with 14 bases between. CDR3 loop: CASSYSAGSSEPQHF. In DNA, the CDR3 is TGTGCCAGCAGTTACTCGGCTGGCAGCTCAGAGCCCCAGCATTTT.

The chain links TRBV10-3 to TRBJ2-3, with D possibly matching TRBD2 (6 bases). Germline-derived CDR1 and CDR2 are ENHRY and SYGVKD. V was cut by 4 bases and J by 5 bases, with 19 bases left in between. CDR3 length: 16 amino acids. The CDR3 spells CAISVGTGDTQDTQYF. The CDR3 coding sequence is TGTGCCATCAGTGTGGGAACGGGAGACACACAAGATACGCAGTATTTT.

This chain connects TRBV20-1 to TRBJ2-7, with 11 positions matching TRBD2. The CDR3 extends over 17 amino acids. Trimming took 5 bases from V and 7 from J; bases not matched to a gene: 19. Germline assignment: CDR1 DFQATT and CDR2 SNEGSKA (reference sequence). CDR3 nucleotides: TGCAGTGCTGCCCCCCTTATTCTAACTAGCGGGAGCCGGGAGCAGTACTTC. Translated: CSAAPLILTSGSREQYF.

This clonotype showed up just a few times. The chain links TRBV29-1 to TRBJ2-1; D gene ambiguous. The CDR3 is 13 amino acids. The V and J ends lost 3 bases and 4 bases respectively, with 10 bases between them. Germline CDR1 SQVTM, CDR2 ANQGSEA. The CDR3 DNA reads as TGCAGCGTTGATTCCTGGGCGTACAATGAGCAGTTCTTC. It codes for CSVDSWAYNEQFF.

The table lists this clonotype with many counts. The chain links TRBV5-5 to TRBJ2-7, with 13 bases fitting TRBD2. CDR3 size: 15 residues. From germline, CDR1 is SGHKS and CDR2 YYEKEE (reference sequence). J gave up 5 bases and V 5 bases, and 7 bases lay outside the gene matches. CDR3 in DNA: TGTGCCAGCAGACGTCCGGGACTAGCGGGAAACGAGCAGTACTTC. This sequence encodes CASRRPGLAGNEQYF.

This clonotype was seen ten or more times. The rearrangement links TRBV20-1 to TRBJ2-7; 7 nucleotides match TRBD1. J gave up 5 bases and V 6 bases, and 4 bases lay outside the gene matches. The CDR3 is made up of 11 amino acids. Germline CDR1 DFQATT, CDR2 SNEGSKA (reference sequence). The CDR3 DNA sequence: TGCAGTGCCACAGGGGACCACGAGCAGTACTTC. It encodes CSATGDHEQYF.

There are many counts of this clonotype. Here the CDR3 reads CASSEYEGAYEQYF. The CDR3 region has the DNA TGTGCCAGCAGTGAATATGAGGGGGCTTACGAGCAGTACTTC. The chain couples TRBV2 to TRBJ2-7; TRBD1 aligns across 7 bases. The CDR3 is 14 residues long. Germline CDR1 SNHLY, CDR2 FYNNEI. V lost 2 bases to trimming and J lost 4 bases; unmatched junction nucleotides: 5.

This clonotype was picked up a small number of times. The chain recombines TRBV5-1 with TRBJ2-3; 7 bases agree with TRBD2. J lost 4 bases, V lost 0 bases, and 14 bases had no gene match. Germline CDR1 reads SGHRS; CDR2 reads YFSETQ. This CDR3 has 18 residues. CDR3 sequence (DNA): TGCGCCAGCAGCTTGGGGCACGCCGGGACTACGGGCCCAGATACGCAGTATTTT. This gives the protein CASSLGHAGTTGPDTQYF. The variable domain in full, with the rest retrieved from reference TRBV5-1 and TRBJ2-3, is KAGVTQTPRYLIKTRGQQVTLSCSPISGHRSVSWYQQTPGQGLQFLFEYFSETQRNKGNFPGRFSGRQFSNSRSEMNVSTLELGDSALYLCASSLGHAGTTGPDTQYFGPGTRLTVL.

This clonotype was recorded a few times. The chain uses TRBV19 and TRBJ1-1, with D perhaps TRBD1 (5 bases). CDR1 and CDR2 from the germline V gene are LNHDA and SQIVND (reference sequence). The V gene lost 8 bases and the J gene lost 2 bases, with 15 bases spanning the gap. This CDR3 comprises 14 residues. Written as DNA, the CDR3 is TGTGCCAGTCGCCCTGACAGACTAAACACTGAAGCTTTCTTT. Its translation is CASRPDRLNTEAFF.

J is TRBJ2-3 and V is TRBV9, with a tentative D call TRBD1 (5 bases). This CDR3 comprises 14 residues. Germline assignment: CDR1 SGDLS and CDR2 YYNGEE. Trimming stripped 0 bases from V and 6 bases from J, with 11 bases between. The CDR3 loop is CASSVEQDVDTQYF. The CDR3 nucleotides are TGTGCCAGCAGCGTAGAACAGGACGTTGATACGCAGTATTTT.

The chain couples TRBV30 to TRBJ2-7; 14 bases agree with TRBD2. Germline CDR1 and CDR2: GTSNPN and SVGIG (reference sequence). The CDR3 has 14 residues. V was clipped by 1 base and J by 11 bases; unmatched bases: 7. CDR3 coding DNA: TGTGCCTGGAGTGCTCAGGGACTAGCGGGAGTAAAGTACTTC. Translated, it gives CAWSAQGLAGVKYF.